This TCR beta chain was observed in a study of blood T cell repertoires in COVID-19. CDR3 size: 12 residues. Trimming shortened V by 2 bases and J by 6 bases, and 8 bases separated the two germline ends. Participant age was roughly 18 to 100 years, and participants resided in 24 US areas. Cohort allocation depended upon clinical history that participants reported. Assay used: immunoSEQ multiplex PCR; TCRdb lists only in-frame clones, some missing. The sample contains more than 300,000 clones, about nine tenths of which appear only once. The specimen sequenced was PBMCs or T cells enriched from blood (not recorded which). This clonotype was obtained from a woman aged 30 to 39 who had recovered from COVID-19. The chain combines TRBV12-3 or TRBV12-4 with TRBJ2-7; D gene ambiguous. CDR3 sequence reads: CASSLLPGEQYF. CDR3 coding DNA: TGTGCCAGCAGTTTACTACCGGGCGAGCAGTACTTC.